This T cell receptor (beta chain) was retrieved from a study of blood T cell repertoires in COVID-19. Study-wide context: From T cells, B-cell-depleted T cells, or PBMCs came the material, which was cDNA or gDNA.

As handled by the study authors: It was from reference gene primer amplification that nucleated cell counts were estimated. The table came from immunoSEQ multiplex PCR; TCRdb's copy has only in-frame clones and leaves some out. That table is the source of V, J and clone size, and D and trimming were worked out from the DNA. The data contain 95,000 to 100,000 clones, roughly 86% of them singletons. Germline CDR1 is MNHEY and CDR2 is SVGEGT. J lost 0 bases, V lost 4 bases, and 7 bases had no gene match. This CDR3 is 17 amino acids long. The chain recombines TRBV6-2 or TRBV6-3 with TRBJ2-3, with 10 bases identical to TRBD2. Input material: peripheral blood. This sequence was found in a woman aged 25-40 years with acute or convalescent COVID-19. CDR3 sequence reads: CASSSLAGLPSTDTQYF. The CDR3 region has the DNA TGTGCCAGCAGTTCACTAGCGGGGCTCCCTAGCACAGATACGCAGTATTTT.